The 12 T cell receptor beta chains given below trace back to one sample, sequenced in a study of blood T cells in healthy people across ages (dated by TCRdb to the mid-2010s). Libraries were constructed by 5' RACE. The data were produced on an Illumina HiSeq 2500. The second PCR ran for about 7 to 11 cycles and used a J-beta primer mix along with a sample-barcoded 5' primer. TCRdb trimmed public reads at Q25 via fastp, called clones via MiXCR and kept in-frame beta chains. Identical CDR3 protein sequences are pooled into one entry, listed with their most common genes and DNA. The sample includes roughly 800,000 distinct CDR3 sequences, with about 48% observed a single time. The ten largest account for roughly two fifths of the sample. The sequencing input was blood. The receptors were gathered from a man older than 75 in good health.

V gene TRBV12-3 or TRBV12-4 combines with J gene TRBJ1-2, with D possibly TRBD1 on 6 matching bases. The CDR3 totals 16 residues. V shed 3 bases and J shed 8 bases, with 22 bases lying between them. The CDR3 protein is CASSFLLAGGSLGYTF. The DNA of the CDR3 is TGTGCCAGCAGTTTTCTTCTGGCCGGGGGCTCGTTGGGCTACACCTTC.

The genes are TRBV7-9 and TRBJ2-1, with 7 bases identical to TRBD1. V was pared by 4 bases and J by 6 bases, with 12 bases of the junction left unmatched. Looked up from germline, CDR1 is SEHNR and CDR2 is FQNEAQ (reference sequence). The CDR3 is made up of 16 amino acids. This CDR3 is CASSSPRDSTTNEQFF. The CDR3 DNA reads TGTGCCAGCAGCTCTCCCCGGGACAGTACTACCAATGAGCAGTTCTTC.

The chain links TRBV28 to TRBJ2-5, with 8 nucleotides matching TRBD1. V was clipped by 6 bases and J by 9 bases; unmatched bases: 12. The germline CDR1 and CDR2 sequences are MDHEN and SYDVKM. CDR3 length equals 14 residues. The CDR3 region has the DNA TGTGCCAGCAGGAAAGGACAGGGTGCATGGGCCCAGTACTTC. Its protein product is CASRKGQGAWAQYF.

This clonotype was seen only a few times. This chain links TRBV12-3 or TRBV12-4 with TRBJ2-5; a weak D match, TRBD1 (6 bases). Trimming shortened V by 5 bases and J by 2 bases, and 18 bases separated the two germline ends. The CDR3 runs 16 residues. CDR3 bases: TGTGCCAGCAGTCCCCTAAAGGGTAGGGGGCAAGAGACCCAGTACTTC. The encoded protein is CASSPLKGRGQETQYF.

The rearrangement links TRBV7-9 to TRBJ2-4; D is ambiguous. CDR1 and CDR2 (germline): SEHNR, FQNEAQ (reference sequence). The CDR3 is made up of 14 amino acids. Trimming pared 1 base from V and 6 bases from J, leaving 10 bases between. In DNA form, the CDR3 reads TGTGCCAGCAGCTTAGAAAACACGGGAAACATTCAGTACTTC. Its translation: CASSLENTGNIQYF.

A single count supports this clonotype. This chain joins TRBV5-1 and TRBJ1-1; the match to TRBD1 covers 7 bases. The length of the CDR3 is 15 residues. Germline trimming cut 0 bases from V and 3 bases from J; bases unmatched to any gene: 5. Germline CDR1 is SGHRS and CDR2 is YFSETQ. The CDR3 sequence: CASSLDPGGDTEAFF. CDR3 coding DNA: TGCGCCAGCAGCTTGGACCCAGGGGGGGACACTGAAGCTTTCTTT. Variable domain in full (rest from reference TRBV5-1 and TRBJ1-1): KAGVTQTPRYLIKTRGQQVTLSCSPISGHRSVSWYQQTPGQGLQFLFEYFSETQRNKGNFPGRFSGRQFSNSRSEMNVSTLELGDSALYLCASSLDPGGDTEAFFGQGTRLTVV.

This clonotype was seen a handful of times. V is TRBV29-1 and J is TRBJ2-7, with 7 bases identical to TRBD2. Germline V gene lookup returns CDR1 SQVTM and CDR2 ANQGSEA. V gave up 5 bases and J gave up 0 bases; unmatched junction bases: 4. The CDR3 is 13 amino acids. The CDR3 here is CSVQAGVSYEQYF. The CDR3 DNA reads TGCAGCGTTCAGGCGGGGGTCTCCTACGAGCAGTACTTC.

In this sample, this clonotype turned up a few times. The genes are TRBV5-1 and TRBJ2-1; D may be TRBD1 (6 bases). From germline, CDR1 is SGHRS and CDR2 YFSETQ. Trimming removed 0 bases from V and 7 bases from J, with 11 bases in between. This CDR3 is 14 amino acids long. CDR3 amino acids: CASSLEDRVNEQFF. CDR3 sequence (DNA): TGCGCCAGCAGCTTGGAGGACAGAGTAAATGAGCAGTTCTTC.

This clonotype was observed a few times. This chain joins TRBV2 and TRBJ1-4; D gene unclear. This CDR3 has 17 amino acids. Germline CDR1 and CDR2: SNHLY and FYNNEI. V was shortened by 2 bases and J by 0 bases, with 13 bases between the two germline ends. The CDR3 here is CASSERGPASTNEKLFF. CDR3 DNA: TGTGCCAGCAGTGAACGAGGGCCAGCTTCAACTAATGAAAAACTGTTTTTT.

This chain links TRBV12-3 or TRBV12-4 with TRBJ2-7, with D uncertain. The CDR3 has 16 amino acids. V was pared by 1 base and J by 0 bases, with 13 bases between. CDR3 loop: CASSLGGPPGSYEQYF. The CDR3 nucleotides read TGTGCCAGCAGTTTAGGAGGACCCCCGGGCTCCTACGAGCAGTACTTC.

The chain combines TRBV5-6 with TRBJ2-1; 12 bases are shared with TRBD2. The V and J ends lost 0 bases and 9 bases, in that order; junction bases with no gene match: 4. The V gene's germline CDR1 is SGHDT and CDR2 YYEEEE. The CDR3 totals 15 residues. The CDR3 nucleotides are TGTGCCAGCAGCTTGGCTCCGGGACTAGCGGGTGAGCAGTTCTTC. Its translation: CASSLAPGLAGEQFF.

Concerning this clonotype itself: It may be a read error: a sequence one base away is much more abundant. The chain joins TRBV27 to TRBJ1-1, with no clear D. CDR3 length: 13 amino acids. CDR1 is MNHEY and CDR2 is SMNVEV in the germline V gene (reference sequence). CDR3 residues: CTSSFSPNTEAFF. The CDR3 DNA follows: TGTACCAGCAGTTTCTCACCTAACACTGAAGCTTTCTTT.